This T cell receptor (beta chain) was documented in a study of T cells in tuberculosis. As for the study in general: This South African cohort compared adolescents with or without latent tuberculosis against adults with active tuberculosis.

In the case of this clone: Its antigen is undetermined.

The study's findings and limits: Selection depended on which cryopreserved specimens were available. Active tuberculosis alpha repertoires lay closer to GMM-specific TCRs than controls'.

TCRdb's copy holds only in-frame clones and misses some; the assay was immunoSEQ multiplex PCR. The sample has about 31,000 clones, 95% to 97% seen once. Tuberculin skin test and IGRA determined adolescents' latent tuberculosis status at entry. There are 15 residues in the CDR3. With 3 bases clipped from V and 8 bases from J, the junction kept 10 bases outside the gene matches. Germline CDR1 and CDR2: GTSNPN and SVGIG (reference sequence). Sequenced sample: PBMCs. This TCR came from a donor between 10 and 35 years old with latent tuberculosis or without tuberculosis infection. The genes are TRBV30 and TRBJ1-4; 9 nucleotides match TRBD1. This CDR3 is CAWRLMGQGDEKLFF. CDR3 in DNA: TGTGCCTGGAGACTGATGGGACAGGGCGACGAAAAACTGTTTTTT.